This T cell receptor (beta chain) emerged from a study of blood T cell repertoires in COVID-19. Study summary: Sources were T cells, B-cell-depleted T cells, or PBMCs; the material itself was cDNA or gDNA.

The germline CDR1 and CDR2 sequences are SGHAT and FQNNGV. V shed 1 base and J 7 bases; nucleotides not matched to a gene: 10. The CDR3 runs 16 residues. The data were produced by immunoSEQ multiplex PCR, yet TCRdb's version contains in-frame clones alone and is incomplete. Altogether tens of thousands of clones are present, around 87% being singletons, with the ten largest covering under 9.5%. The chain links TRBV11-2 to TRBJ2-7; 10 bases are a match to TRBD2. Material: peripheral blood. This clonotype was obtained from a man aged 45 to 65 with active COVID-19. CDR3 residues: CASSLAMASGSREQYF. CDR3 DNA sequence: TGTGCCAGCAGCTTAGCTATGGCTAGCGGGAGTAGGGAGCAGTACTTC.